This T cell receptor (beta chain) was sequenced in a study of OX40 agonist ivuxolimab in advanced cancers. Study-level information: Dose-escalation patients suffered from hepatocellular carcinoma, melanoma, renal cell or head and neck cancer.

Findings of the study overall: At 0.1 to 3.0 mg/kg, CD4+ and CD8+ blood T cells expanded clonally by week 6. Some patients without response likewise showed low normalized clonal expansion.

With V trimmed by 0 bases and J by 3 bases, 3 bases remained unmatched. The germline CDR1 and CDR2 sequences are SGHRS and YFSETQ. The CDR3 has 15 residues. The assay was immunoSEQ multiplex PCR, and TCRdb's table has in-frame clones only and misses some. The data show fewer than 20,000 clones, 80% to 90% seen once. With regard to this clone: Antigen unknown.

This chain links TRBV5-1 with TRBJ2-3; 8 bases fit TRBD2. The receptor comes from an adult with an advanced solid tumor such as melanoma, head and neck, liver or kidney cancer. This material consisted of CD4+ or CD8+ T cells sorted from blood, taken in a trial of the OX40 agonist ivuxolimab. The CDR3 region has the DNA TGCGCCAGCAGCTTGGGTGGACTAGCAACAGATACGCAGTATTTT. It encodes CASSLGGLATDTQYF.